Listed below are T cell receptor beta chains from one sample, sequenced in a study of cytomegalovirus exposure and HLA in healthy donors. The repertoire was sequenced with immunoSEQ multiplex PCR; TCRdb's copy has only in-frame clones and lacks some. The sample has approximately 160,000 clones, around 75% seen once. Specimen: PBMCs. The receptor source for this set is a woman between 45 and 65 years old in good health and CMV-seropositive. The CDR3 runs from the conserved cysteine through the conserved F or W. The order of the fields is clone size, V gene, D gene, J gene, CDR3 DNA, CDR3 protein. A D gene is named only where the DNA matches it firmly. The size field is filled for only some rows; it gives once, few, many or a size class.

clone size: NA
V gene: TRBV6-1
D gene: TRBD2
J gene: TRBJ2-5
CDR3 DNA: TGTGCCAGCGCCGGGGGGGCAGAGACCCAGTACTTC
CDR3 protein: CASAGGAETQYF

clone size: NA
V gene: TRBV6-1
D gene: NA
J gene: TRBJ2-7
CDR3 DNA: TGTGCCAGCGGTGGACAGTTCTACGAGCAGTACTTC
CDR3 protein: CASGGQFYEQYF

clone size: NA
V gene: TRBV5-1
D gene: TRBD2
J gene: TRBJ2-1
CDR3 DNA: TGCGCCAGCAGCCCTTACACTAGCGGGGGGGCTAATGAGCAGTTCTTC
CDR3 protein: CASSPYTSGGANEQFF

clone size: NA
V gene: TRBV10-3
D gene: TRBD1
J gene: TRBJ1-1
CDR3 DNA: TGTGCCATCAGTGTTGAAGGGGGCGTTGAAGCTTTCTTT
CDR3 protein: CAISVEGGVEAFF

clone size: NA
V gene: TRBV6-1
D gene: NA
J gene: TRBJ1-2
CDR3 DNA: TGTGCCAGCACCTCTGGACAGAACTATGGCTACACCTTC
CDR3 protein: CASTSGQNYGYTF

clone size: NA
V gene: TRBV5-1
D gene: NA
J gene: TRBJ1-1
CDR3 DNA: TGCGCCAGCAGCTTGGAAGACATTACAGTTCCCGACACTGAAGCTTTCTTT
CDR3 protein: CASSLEDITVPDTEAFF

clone size: NA
V gene: TRBV14
D gene: NA
J gene: TRBJ1-2
CDR3 DNA: TGTGCCAGCAGCCAAGCGTCTCGGGACTATGGCTACACCTTC
CDR3 protein: CASSQASRDYGYTF

clone size: NA
V gene: TRBV2
D gene: TRBD2
J gene: TRBJ2-5
CDR3 DNA: TGTGCCAGCACCCCCAGTCCCTTAGCGGGGGGAGAGACCCAGTACTTC
CDR3 protein: CASTPSPLAGGETQYF

clone size: few
V gene: TRBV2
D gene: TRBD1
J gene: TRBJ2-7
CDR3 DNA: TGTGCCAGCCAGGACAGGGTCTACGAGCAGTACTTC
CDR3 protein: CASQDRVYEQYF

clone size: few
V gene: TRBV2
D gene: TRBD1
J gene: TRBJ1-5
CDR3 DNA: TGTGCCAGCAGGGGACAGTCCGTTAGCAATCAGCCCCAGCATTTT
CDR3 protein: CASRGQSVSNQPQHF

clone size: NA
V gene: TRBV5-5
D gene: TRBD1
J gene: TRBJ1-1
CDR3 DNA: TGTGCCAGCAGCTACACAGGGGCGTCGAACACTGAAGCTTTCTTT
CDR3 protein: CASSYTGASNTEAFF

clone size: NA
V gene: TRBV5-1
D gene: NA
J gene: TRBJ1-4
CDR3 DNA: TGCGCCAGCAGCTTGAAGAGCCGGGGAGCAACTAATGAAAAACTGTTTTTT
CDR3 protein: CASSLKSRGATNEKLFF

clone size: NA
V gene: TRBV5-1
D gene: NA
J gene: TRBJ1-2
CDR3 DNA: TGCGCCAGCAGCTTGACAGGGTCCCGGGACTATGGCTACACCTTC
CDR3 protein: CASSLTGSRDYGYTF

clone size: NA
V gene: TRBV4-1
D gene: TRBD1
J gene: TRBJ2-2
CDR3 DNA: TGCGCCAGCAGCCTTTATGACAGGGGGGGACTTTCCGGGGGGCTGTTTTTT
CDR3 protein: CASSLYDRGGLSGGLFF

clone size: NA
V gene: TRBV7-6
D gene: TRBD2
J gene: TRBJ2-3
CDR3 DNA: TGTGCCAGCAGCTTAGTTTCTGGGGAGGGAGATACGCAGTATTTT
CDR3 protein: CASSLVSGEGDTQYF

clone size: NA
V gene: TRBV7-8
D gene: TRBD1
J gene: TRBJ2-7
CDR3 DNA: TGTGCCAGCAGCTCGAGGGACAGTTCCTACGAGCAGTACTTC
CDR3 protein: CASSSRDSSYEQYF

clone size: NA
V gene: TRBV2
D gene: NA
J gene: TRBJ1-1
CDR3 DNA: TGTGCCAGCTTGACCTATGCAGGGCCCACTGAAGCTTTCTTT
CDR3 protein: CASLTYAGPTEAFF

clone size: NA
V gene: TRBV2
D gene: TRBD1
J gene: TRBJ1-6
CDR3 DNA: TGTGCCAGCAGCGAAACAGGGGAGAGGTCACCCCTCCACTTT
CDR3 protein: CASSETGERSPLHF

clone size: NA
V gene: TRBV6-1
D gene: TRBD1
J gene: TRBJ2-3
CDR3 DNA: TGTGCCAGCAGCTACCGGGACAGGAGCACAGATACGCAGTATTTT
CDR3 protein: CASSYRDRSTDTQYF

clone size: NA
V gene: TRBV5-4
D gene: TRBD2
J gene: TRBJ2-7
CDR3 DNA: TGTGCCAGCAGCCGTCCTCAGCGGGGGGGTACCTACGAGCAGTACTTC
CDR3 protein: CASSRPQRGGTYEQYF

clone size: few
V gene: TRBV5-1
D gene: NA
J gene: TRBJ1-1
CDR3 DNA: TGCGCCAGCAGCTTGACAGGGAACACTGAAGCTTTCTTT
CDR3 protein: CASSLTGNTEAFF

clone size: NA
V gene: TRBV6-5
D gene: TRBD2
J gene: TRBJ2-3
CDR3 DNA: TGTGCCAGCAAGGTCCCGGCGGGGGGTACAGATACGCAGTATTTT
CDR3 protein: CASKVPAGGTDTQYF

clone size: NA
V gene: TRBV5-1
D gene: TRBD2
J gene: TRBJ2-1
CDR3 DNA: TGCGCCAGCAGCCAGACTAGCGGGGGGGCCTCCTACAATGAGCAGTTCTTC
CDR3 protein: CASSQTSGGASYNEQFF

clone size: NA
V gene: TRBV15
D gene: TRBD1
J gene: TRBJ2-7
CDR3 DNA: TGTGCCACCAGCAGTAGCACAGGGGTACCGTACTTC
CDR3 protein: CATSSSTGVPYF

clone size: NA
V gene: TRBV6-5
D gene: TRBD1
J gene: TRBJ2-7
CDR3 DNA: TGTGCCAGCAGAATCCGACAGGGCTACGAGCAGTACTTC
CDR3 protein: CASRIRQGYEQYF

clone size: NA
V gene: TRBV6-6
D gene: NA
J gene: TRBJ1-3
CDR3 DNA: TGTGCCAGCAGTGTTTTTACAGGGGGAAACACCATATATTTT
CDR3 protein: CASSVFTGGNTIYF

clone size: NA
V gene: TRBV7-9
D gene: NA
J gene: TRBJ2-7
CDR3 DNA: TGTGCCAGCAGCCAGGACAGCTACGAGCAGTACTTC
CDR3 protein: CASSQDSYEQYF

clone size: once
V gene: TRBV7-8
D gene: NA
J gene: TRBJ1-2
CDR3 DNA: TGTGCCAGCAGCTTAGTACCGGGGTCTGGCTACACCTTC
CDR3 protein: CASSLVPGSGYTF

clone size: NA
V gene: TRBV2
D gene: NA
J gene: TRBJ1-1
CDR3 DNA: TGTGCCAGCAGTGAAGGGGGGGACACTGAAGCTTTCTTT
CDR3 protein: CASSEGGDTEAFF

clone size: NA
V gene: TRBV2
D gene: NA
J gene: TRBJ2-7
CDR3 DNA: TGTGCCAGCAGTCCTCGGGGAGTTCTCGTATACGAGCAGTACTTC
CDR3 protein: CASSPRGVLVYEQYF

clone size: NA
V gene: TRBV12-5
D gene: TRBD2
J gene: TRBJ2-5
CDR3 DNA: TGTGCTAGTGGTTTCGGAGGAGCGGGGCAAGAGACCCAGTACTTC
CDR3 protein: CASGFGGAGQETQYF

clone size: NA
V gene: TRBV5-1
D gene: TRBD2
J gene: TRBJ2-3
CDR3 DNA: TGCGCCAGCAGCTTGTATGCTAGCGGCACCACAGATACGCAGTATTTT
CDR3 protein: CASSLYASGTTDTQYF

clone size: NA
V gene: TRBV27
D gene: TRBD1
J gene: TRBJ2-5
CDR3 DNA: TGTGCCAGCAGGGGACAGCTCCAAGAGACCCAGTACTTC
CDR3 protein: CASRGQLQETQYF

clone size: NA
V gene: TRBV6-5
D gene: TRBD1
J gene: TRBJ2-7
CDR3 DNA: TGTGCCAGCAACCCGACAGGGAACCCGTCCGAGCAGTACTTC
CDR3 protein: CASNPTGNPSEQYF

clone size: NA
V gene: TRBV14
D gene: NA
J gene: TRBJ2-1
CDR3 DNA: TGTGCCAGCAGCCAAGATCGATTACTCGAATACAATGAGCAGTTCTTC
CDR3 protein: CASSQDRLLEYNEQFF

clone size: NA
V gene: TRBV5-1
D gene: NA
J gene: TRBJ1-2
CDR3 DNA: TGCGCCAGCAGCTTGTTTTCAGGTTCCTATGGCTACACCTTC
CDR3 protein: CASSLFSGSYGYTF